The text below deals with one TCR beta chain. Its target is not known. TCRdb's table, derived via immunoSEQ multiplex PCR, lists solely in-frame clones and lacks some. The sample lists around 1,900,000 clones; over 85% were seen once. The source of the sample is a study of shared clonotypes between healthy human individuals. General study points: What naive subsets generally showed was a larger estimated richness than memory subsets showed.

Trimming removed 3 bases from V and 0 bases from J; junction bases left unmatched: 2. The length of the CDR3 is 15 residues. Germline assignment: CDR1 LNHDA and CDR2 SQIVND (reference sequence). Naive CD8 cells lacked CD45RO and underwent positive selection for CCR7, leaving out terminally differentiated effector memory CD45RA+ cells. The V call is TRBV19, the J call TRBJ1-5, with 7 nucleotides matching TRBD1. Sequencing input: naive CD8+ T cells from PBMCs. This TCR was recovered from a man younger than 35 in good health. Some clones in this sample may be carry-over from other donors' samples. The CDR3 sequence is CASSIQGDSNQPQHF. The CDR3 DNA sequence: TGTGCCAGTAGTATCCAGGGGGATAGCAATCAGCCCCAGCATTTT.